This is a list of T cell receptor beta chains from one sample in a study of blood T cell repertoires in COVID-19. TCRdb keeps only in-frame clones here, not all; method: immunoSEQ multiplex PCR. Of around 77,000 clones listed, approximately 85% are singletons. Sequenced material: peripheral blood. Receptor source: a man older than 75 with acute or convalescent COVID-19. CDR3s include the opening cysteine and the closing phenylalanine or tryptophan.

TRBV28,CASSKSGADTQYF
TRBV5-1,CASSFQAAGGSGELFF
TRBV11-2,CASSSGQGRREKLFF
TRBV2,CASIRDRNNYGYTF
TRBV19,CASSIAGQGSAGANVLTF
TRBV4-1,CASSLGRARTGELFF
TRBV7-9,CASSPTNPVQETQYF
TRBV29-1,CSVQTGTHEQYF
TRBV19,CASSRESSYNEQFF
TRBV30,CACSRDRGVYEQYF
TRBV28,CASSPRGAGAAYEQYF
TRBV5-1,CASSLEPSSGSSTDTQYF
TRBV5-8,CASSFVGRGNTIYF
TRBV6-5,CATKTGTYEQYF
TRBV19,CASSIPTGPGAYNEQFF
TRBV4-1,CASSQEALGLYTYEQYF
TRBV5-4,CASSFTNEQFF
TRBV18,CASSPQGSRNEKLFF
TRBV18,CASSPTENTEAFF
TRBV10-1,CASSEVGTSDYEQYF
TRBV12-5,CASGPGQSSYNEQFF
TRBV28,CASSPRTGKSGNTIYF
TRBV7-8,CASSTGTGLNTEAFF
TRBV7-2,CASSVQSLNTEAFF
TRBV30,CAWSVPGQVYGYTF
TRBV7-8,CASSLNAVGQLNYGYTF
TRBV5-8,CASSPVVGAGSPLHF
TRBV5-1,CASSLDGGRTETQYF
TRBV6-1,CASSDRGRFSYEQYF
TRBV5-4,CASSLAGGGVYNEQFF
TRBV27,CASKTAQYGYTF
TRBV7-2,CASSFGLAGLQGTQYF
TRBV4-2,CASSQDRVDTQYF
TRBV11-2,CASSLGPAMNTEAFF
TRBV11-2,CASSLATWAGGTQYF
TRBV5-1,CASSSQPRGQGFGNTIYF
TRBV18,CASSPPRGLAGVGSYNEQFF
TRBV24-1,CATSDRVNGYTF
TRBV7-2,CASSQLGGVNSPLHF
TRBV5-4,CASSTGTSGRGNEQFF
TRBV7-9,CASSRGQGDYNSPLHF
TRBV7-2,CASIPQIDGELFF
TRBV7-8,CASSASGFSYNSPLHF
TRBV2,CASSGRGIYNEQFF
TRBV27,CASGTGPDSPLHF